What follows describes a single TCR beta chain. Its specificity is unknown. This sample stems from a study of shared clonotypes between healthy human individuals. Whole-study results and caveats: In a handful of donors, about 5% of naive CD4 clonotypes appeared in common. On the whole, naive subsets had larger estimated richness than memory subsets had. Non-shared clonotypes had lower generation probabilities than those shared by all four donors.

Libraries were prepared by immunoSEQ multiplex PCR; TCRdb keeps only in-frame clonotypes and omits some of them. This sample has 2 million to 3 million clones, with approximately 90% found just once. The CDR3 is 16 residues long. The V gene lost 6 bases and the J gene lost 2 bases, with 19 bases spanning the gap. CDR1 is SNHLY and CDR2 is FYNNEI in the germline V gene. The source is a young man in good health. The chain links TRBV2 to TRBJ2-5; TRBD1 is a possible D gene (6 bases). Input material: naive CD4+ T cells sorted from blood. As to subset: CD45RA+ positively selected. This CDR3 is CASSEYRDTFQETQYF. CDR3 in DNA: TGTGCCAGCAGCGAATACCGGGACACTTTTCAAGAGACCCAGTACTTC.